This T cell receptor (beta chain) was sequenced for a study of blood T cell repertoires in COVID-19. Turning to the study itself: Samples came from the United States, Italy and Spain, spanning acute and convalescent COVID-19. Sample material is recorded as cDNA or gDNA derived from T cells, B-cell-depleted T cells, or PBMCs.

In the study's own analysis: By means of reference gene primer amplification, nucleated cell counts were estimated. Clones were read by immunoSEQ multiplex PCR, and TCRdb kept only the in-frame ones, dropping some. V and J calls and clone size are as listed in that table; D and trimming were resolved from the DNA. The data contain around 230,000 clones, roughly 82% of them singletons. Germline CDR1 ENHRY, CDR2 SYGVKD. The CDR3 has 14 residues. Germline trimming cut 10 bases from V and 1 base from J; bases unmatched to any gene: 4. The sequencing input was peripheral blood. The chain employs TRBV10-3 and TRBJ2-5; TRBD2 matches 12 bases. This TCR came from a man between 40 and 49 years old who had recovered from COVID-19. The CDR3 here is CATASGRAQETQYF. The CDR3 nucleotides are TGTGCCACAGCTAGCGGGAGGGCCCAAGAGACCCAGTACTTC.